This T cell receptor (beta chain) is from a study of T cell clonotyping in hematopoietic cell transplantation. Study findings and constraints: CD4 and CD8 repertoire contributions could not be separated without sorting. After transplant, recipient diversity fell while pathologically expanded clonotypes grew through day 180.

Points on this clone: No antigen is known for it.

Time point meaning: recipient sample about 28 days before transplant, after cytoreduction. CDR3 size: 14 residues. CDR1 is SGHTA, CDR2 FQGNSA, per germline. V was cut by 4 bases and J by 2 bases, with 11 bases left in between. Profiled with immunoSEQ multiplex PCR; TCRdb holds only in-frame clones, not every one. Of tens of thousands of clones in the sample, about 95% were seen once. Source: peripheral blood mononuclear cells, taken before stem cell transplant. This receptor was identified in a woman aged 50 to 65 with acute myeloid leukemia. Some clones in this sample may be carry-over from other donors' samples. The genes are TRBV7-2 and TRBJ2-5, with a tentative D call TRBD2 (6 bases). CDR3 sequence reads: CASSYTGRQETQYF. In DNA form, the CDR3 reads TGTGCCAGCAGCTACACCGGGAGACAAGAGACCCAGTACTTC.